This TCR beta chain was profiled in a study of immune characterization of retroperitoneal liposarcoma. The table lists this clonotype with a few counts. The CDR3 has 16 residues. The germline gives CDR1 MGHRA, CDR2 YSYEKL. Each CDR3 protein gets one entry after TCRdb re-called the PCR reads with MiXCR. The table lists more than 6,000 distinct CDR3 sequences, less than 30% of them singletons. Source material: tumor tissue. The source is a female donor with retroperitoneal liposarcoma. This rearrangement joins TRBV4-1 to TRBJ2-1; 9 nucleotides match TRBD2. The better agreement between TRBJ2-7 and the DNA end casts doubt on the J call. Here the CDR3 DNA reads TGCGCCAGCAGCCGATTAGCGGGAGAGGGTTACAATGAGCAGTACTTC. Translating gives CASSRLAGEGYNEQYF.